The entry below describes one TCR beta chain. Its cognate antigen is unknown. The record originates from a study of cytomegalovirus exposure and HLA in healthy donors. After removal of 6 bases from V and 4 bases from J, the junction contained 5 bases not matched to a gene. The CDR3 sequence is 15 residues long. Germline V CDR1 and CDR2: MDHEN, SYDVKM. Study-wide results and caveats: A later analysis by the authors found several of the most significant clusters apparently linked to common viral pathogens. A prior analysis recorded that most TCR beta V segments were productive about 90% or about 30% of the time. The authors enumerated roughly 180 TCR beta chains as linked to cytomegalovirus. Analyzed later, most CMV-associated TCR beta chains appeared HLA-restricted.

PCR was performed using 60 Vbeta and 13 Jbeta primers. Sequencing used immunoSEQ multiplex PCR; TCRdb keeps in-frame clones, though not all of them. The table records 150,000 to 250,000 clones, 82% of them present only once. Sequencing was carried out using PBMCs. This sequence was found in a woman in her fifties or sixties in good health and CMV-seropositive. The chain combines TRBV28 with TRBJ2-1; 11 nucleotides line up with TRBD2. Written as DNA, the CDR3 is TGTGCCAGCAGGGCACGACTAGCGGGGTACAATGAGCAGTTCTTC. Residues: CASRARLAGYNEQFF.